The source of this TCR beta chain is a study of long-term antiretroviral therapy in people with HIV (dated by TCRdb to between 2022 and 2023). The study in broad terms: Collection of the earliest samples took place about a decade ahead of the 2015 WHO recommendation for immediate ART, at a time when ART was typically delayed until CD4 counts fell. Test extractions of a monoclonal T-cell line alongside approximately 36 polyclonal samples showed no cross-contamination during QIAcube processing. A total of 192 cryopreserved PBMC samples came from around 30 adults with confirmed HIV infection and were collected serially over a mean of roughly six years (range 1-12). A retrospective serial study tested whether changes in peripheral blood TRB repertoire composition and diversity were associated with ART initiation and durable HIV suppression. Among the roughly 30 participants with HIV, eleven were female.

Per the germline V gene (reference sequence), LNHNV is the CDR1 and YYDKDF is the CDR2. The germline ends are 17 bases apart after V is trimmed by 0 bases and J by 2 bases. The CDR3 goes from the cysteine to the phenylalanine over 17 residues. CDR3 DNA only is kept here, 51 bases in frame from base 1. Sequencing of the TRB variable region was done with the immunoSEQ hsTCRB v3.0 assay at survey level resolution. The targeted TRB sequencing depth was roughly 40,000-55,000 T-cell genomes per sample. Pooled TRB libraries were sequenced on an Illumina MiSeq with a v3 150-cycle kit. Under the source paper's analysis protocol: Repertoire analysis was run in R within a reproducible Nextflow workflow that covered QC, data transformation and analysis. LymphoSeq2, an R package for exploring AIRR-Seq data, was used to implement custom analyses. A few samples that yielded fewer than 5000 total TRB sequences were excluded, so that 200 or so HIV repertoires were analyzed. Among the 200 or so HIV repertoires that were kept, 59 were collected before ART initiation and around 130 were collected after ART initiation. Repertoires were downsampled to 5000 TRB nucleotide sequences, and summary statistics were averaged over 100 downsampling iterations. Only TRB sequences with CDR3 regions of at least seven amino acids were retained for analysis. Two measures captured diversity: a Shannon entropy-derived clonality score and the Gini coefficient. Repertoire networks linked the top 5000 CDR3 amino acid sequences whenever two sequences differed by an edit distance of one. GLIPH2 predicted antigen specificity groups and MHC restriction for TRB CDR3 amino acid sequences. To flag known CMV, EBV, HIV or tissue antigen associations, CDR3 amino acid sequences were matched against VDJdb and McPAS-TCR. Pre-ART, post-ART and control groups were compared with Wilcoxon signed-rank tests and Holm-Bonferroni correction. TCRdb re-hosts the immuneACCESS table, in-frame sequences only. Its copies lack some clones; in the studies checked, an unresolved V gene accounts for under half of them, and the cause for the rest is not known. D and trimming were read from the DNA, whereas the V and J calls and clone size are those reported in that table. The table for this sample lists about 35,000 clones; roughly 94% of them were counted only once. 3.6% of the sample goes to the ten largest clones.

This clone was observed a handful of times. What this receptor recognizes is not known. Qualities for individual bases were not recorded, and no much larger clone is one base off. Inclusion was restricted to participants for whom at least one PBMC sample before ART initiation and at least two post-ART samples were available. Every participant with HIV received treatment in the United States of America. Before DNA extraction, cryopreserved samples containing roughly 1-10 million PBMC were thawed and washed. At the time of the earliest PBMC sample, participants with HIV were aged between roughly 20 and 55 years. Per participant, PBMC samples came from 1-4 timepoints prior to ART initiation and 2-8 timepoints following ART initiation, for a median of 7 samples. Serial HIV viral load, CD4+ T-cell count, ART history and demographic data were obtained for every participant. Genomic DNA was extracted from unsorted PBMC with a Qiagen kit on a QIAcube, processed in batches of 12 samples.

The research as a whole found: A significant increase in TRB diversity was found to be associated with ART initiation, although TRB diversity was observed to remain significantly below that of transplant donor controls even after long-term ART. Since PBMC availability was limited, sequencing covered only the TCR beta chain, with no alpha chain pairing. The samples span the years 2004 to 2017, and the ART regimens used at that time may not be as effective as current regimens. Inferences about post-ART repertoire changes are limited because no data were available on ART adherence, viral resistance or therapy changes. Because pre-ART samples had limited cell numbers, unsorted PBMC were profiled rather than sorted CD4+ and CD8+ T cells. HIV repertoires had narrower CDR3 length ranges than controls, and the network structure suggested an antigen-experienced repertoire that shifted only slightly toward naive after ART. The repertoire was dominated across all time points by expanded TRB clones identified before ART initiation, although this dominance was seen to fluctuate and to decrease in many PLHIV after ART.

This receptor was taken from a woman between 45 and 65 years old with HIV. Specimen: unsorted PBMCs, collected 4.1 years after starting antiretroviral therapy. Recombination joined TRBV15 with TRBJ2-7; tentative D gene TRBD1, with 6 bases matching. This receptor has the CDR3 CATSRDPFETGTYEQYF. The DNA sequence is given as TGTGCCACCAGCAGAGATCCGTTCGAGACAGGTACCTACGAGCAGTACTTC.